This is a list of T cell receptor beta chains from one sample in a study of blood T cell repertoires in COVID-19. Profiling relied on immunoSEQ multiplex PCR, and the TCRdb table lists in-frame clones only, not all of them. The profile shows 150,000 to 200,000 clones, 90% of them singletons. Material: peripheral blood. Source of these receptors: a man aged 50-59 years with acute or convalescent COVID-19. CDR3s include the opening cysteine and the closing phenylalanine or tryptophan. Fields, in order: clone size, V gene, J gene, D gene, CDR3 protein, CDR3 DNA. A D gene is named only where the DNA matches it firmly. Rows may omit the clone size; those that give it use once, few, many or a size class.

-	TRBV19	TRBJ1-5	TRBD1	CASTSDRASGQPQHF	TGTGCCAGTACCTCCGACAGGGCCTCAGGTCAGCCCCAGCATTTT
-	TRBV6-2/TRBV6-3	TRBJ1-5	-	CASSYDRRGNNQPQHF	TGTGCCAGCAGTTACGATCGTCGGGGGAACAATCAGCCCCAGCATTTT
-	TRBV7-9	TRBJ1-2	-	CASSVIGGSRVNYGYTF	TGTGCCAGCAGCGTTATCGGGGGGTCACGGGTTAACTATGGCTACACCTTC
-	TRBV15	TRBJ2-3	TRBD2	CATSRGLAGGYTQYF	TGTGCCACCAGCAGAGGACTAGCGGGGGGGTATACGCAGTATTTT
-	TRBV5-1	TRBJ1-5	-	CASSFEGGGNQPQHF	TGCGCCAGCAGCTTTGAGGGCGGAGGCAATCAGCCCCAGCATTTT
-	TRBV21-1	TRBJ2-2	-	CASSKGRGPNTGELFF	TGTGCCAGCAGCAAAGGGAGGGGACCGAACACCGGGGAGCTGTTTTTT
-	TRBV19	TRBJ2-1	-	CASSIYLETNNEQFF	TGTGCCAGTAGTATCTACCTCGAAACGAACAATGAGCAGTTCTTC
-	TRBV15	TRBJ2-5	-	CATSRGGTLETQYF	TGTGCCACCAGCAGAGGAGGAACCCTGGAGACCCAGTACTTC
once	TRBV7-6	TRBJ1-5	TRBD1	CASSRQGDQPQHF	TGTGCCAGCAGCCGACAGGGGGATCAGCCCCAGCATTTT
-	TRBV29-1	TRBJ1-1	-	CSVPVHTEAFF	TGCAGCGTTCCAGTCCACACTGAAGCTTTCTTT
-	TRBV4-1	TRBJ2-5	TRBD2	CASSLTQGAGLAGQETQYF	TGCGCCAGCAGCCTGACACAGGGTGCGGGACTAGCGGGACAAGAGACCCAGTACTTC
few	TRBV14	TRBJ1-6	-	CASSRGLGNSPLHF	TGTGCCAGCAGCCGAGGACTGGGTAATTCACCCCTCCACTTT
-	TRBV28	TRBJ2-3	-	CASSTSLRLPGTDTQYF	TGTGCCAGCAGTACTAGTTTAAGATTACCTGGGACAGATACGCAGTATTTT
once	TRBV10-3	TRBJ1-6	TRBD1	CAINNAGQPNSPLHF	TGTGCCATCAATAATGCGGGACAGCCCAATTCACCCCTCCACTTT
-	TRBV3-1/TRBV3-2	TRBJ2-3	-	CASSHFDSPSTDTQYF	TGTGCCAGCAGCCACTTCGACAGTCCTAGCACAGATACGCAGTATTTT
-	TRBV28	TRBJ2-3	-	CASSPRLSASTDTQYF	TGTGCCAGCAGTCCACGGTTGAGCGCTAGCACAGATACGCAGTATTTT